This T cell receptor beta chain was documented in a study of shared T cell receptors in the human thymus. Repertoires were generated with immunoSEQ multiplex PCR, while TCRdb's copy carries only in-frame clones and drops some. This table has some 700,000 clones, approximately 83% appearing once. This same sample was also taken into another study, of human thymus T cells. That source notes: Immunologically healthy infants in Finland undergoing congenital heart defect surgery were the donors. The source of the thymus tissue was resections taken during corrective heart surgery. Biased V and J segment usage appeared in thymus and peripheral blood. As related research reported, thymic repertoires overlapped highly among unrelated individuals.

Sequencing was performed on thymocytes. The origin of this receptor is a girl under three years old with a congenital heart defect.

As DNA, the CDR3 is TGCGCCAGCAGCCCCTCAGGGGAAAGAGGCGGCTACACCTTC. Its translation is CASSPSGERGGYTF. This chain links TRBV5-1 with TRBJ1-2, with a weak D call TRBD1 (6 bases). The CDR3 spans 14 residues. The germline V and J ends were trimmed by 4 bases and 8 bases, with 18 bases remaining between them. Germline V gives CDR1 SGHRS, CDR2 YFSETQ.